This TCR beta chain was captured by sequencing in a study of blood T cell repertoires in COVID-19. CDR3 length: 17 amino acids. The V and J ends lost 3 bases and 1 base, in that order; junction bases with no gene match: 11. Germline-derived CDR1 and CDR2 are SGHAT and FQNNGV. The protocol was immunoSEQ multiplex PCR, while the TCRdb copy is restricted to in-frame clones and leaves out a portion. The repertoire holds approximately 74,000 clones, with 88% as singletons. Sequencing was done on a sample of peripheral blood. This chain links TRBV11-2 with TRBJ2-5, with 7 positions matching TRBD1. This TCR was recovered from a man between 65 and 85 years old with acute or convalescent COVID-19. The CDR3 loop is CASSFFGGQYSQETQYF. CDR3 nucleotides: TGTGCCAGCAGCTTTTTTGGGGGACAGTATTCCCAAGAGACCCAGTACTTC.